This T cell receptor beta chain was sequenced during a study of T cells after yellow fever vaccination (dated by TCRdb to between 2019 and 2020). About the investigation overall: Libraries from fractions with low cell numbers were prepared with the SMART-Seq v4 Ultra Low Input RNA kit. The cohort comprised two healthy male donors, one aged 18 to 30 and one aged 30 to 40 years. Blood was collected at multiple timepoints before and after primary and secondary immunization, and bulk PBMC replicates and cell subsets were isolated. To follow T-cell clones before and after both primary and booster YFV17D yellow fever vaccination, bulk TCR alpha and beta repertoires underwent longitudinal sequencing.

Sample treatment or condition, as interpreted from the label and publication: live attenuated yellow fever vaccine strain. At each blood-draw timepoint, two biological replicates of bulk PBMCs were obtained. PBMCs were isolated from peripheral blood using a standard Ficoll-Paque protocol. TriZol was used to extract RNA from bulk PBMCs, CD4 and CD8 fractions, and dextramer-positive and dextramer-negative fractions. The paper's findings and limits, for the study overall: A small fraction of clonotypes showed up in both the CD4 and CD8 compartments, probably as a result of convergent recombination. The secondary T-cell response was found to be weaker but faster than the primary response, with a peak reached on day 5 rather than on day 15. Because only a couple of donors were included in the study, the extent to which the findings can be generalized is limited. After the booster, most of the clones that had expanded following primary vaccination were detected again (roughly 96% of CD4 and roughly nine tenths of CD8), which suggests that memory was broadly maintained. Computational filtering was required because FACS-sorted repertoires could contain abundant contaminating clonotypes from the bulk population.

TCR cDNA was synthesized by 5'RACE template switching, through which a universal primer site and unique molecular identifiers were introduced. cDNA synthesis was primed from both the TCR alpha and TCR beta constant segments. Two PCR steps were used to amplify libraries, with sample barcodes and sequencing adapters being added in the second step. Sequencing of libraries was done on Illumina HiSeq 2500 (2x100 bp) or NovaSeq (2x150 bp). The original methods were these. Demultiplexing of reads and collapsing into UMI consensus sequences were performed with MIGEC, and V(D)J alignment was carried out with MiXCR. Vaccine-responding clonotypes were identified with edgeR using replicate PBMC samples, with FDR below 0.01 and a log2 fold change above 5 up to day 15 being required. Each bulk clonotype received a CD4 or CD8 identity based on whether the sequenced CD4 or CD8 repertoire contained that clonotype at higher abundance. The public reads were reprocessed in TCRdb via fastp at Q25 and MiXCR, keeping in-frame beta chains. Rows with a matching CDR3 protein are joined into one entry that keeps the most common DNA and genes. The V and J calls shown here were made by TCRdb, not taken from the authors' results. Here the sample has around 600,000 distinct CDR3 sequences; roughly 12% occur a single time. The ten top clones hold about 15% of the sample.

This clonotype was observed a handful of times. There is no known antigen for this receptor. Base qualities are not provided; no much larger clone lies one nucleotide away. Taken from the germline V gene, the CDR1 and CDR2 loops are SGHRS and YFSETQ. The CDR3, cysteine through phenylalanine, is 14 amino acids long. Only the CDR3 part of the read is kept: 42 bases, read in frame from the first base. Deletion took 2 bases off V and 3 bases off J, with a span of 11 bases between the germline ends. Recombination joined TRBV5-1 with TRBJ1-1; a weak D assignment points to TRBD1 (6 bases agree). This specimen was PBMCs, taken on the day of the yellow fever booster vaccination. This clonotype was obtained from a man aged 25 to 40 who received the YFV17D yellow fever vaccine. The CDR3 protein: CASSFQGLDTEAFF. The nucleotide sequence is TGCGCCAGCAGCTTTCAGGGGCTGGACACTGAAGCTTTCTTT.